The rows below give T cell receptor beta chains drawn from one sample of a study of T cell responses to AZD1222 COVID-19 vaccine. Libraries were prepared by immunoSEQ multiplex PCR; TCRdb keeps only in-frame clonotypes and omits some of them. Of tens of thousands of clones in the sample, roughly 85% were seen once. This sample comprised peripheral blood, obtained 28 days after the second AZD1222 dose. These receptors originate from an adult who received the AZD1222 COVID-19 vaccine. CDR3s include the opening cysteine and the closing phenylalanine or tryptophan. D genes are given only for firm matches. Not all rows give a size; the values are once, few, many and, for expanded clones, a class.

CDR3 length: 13
J gene: TRBJ2-5
clone size: .
D gene: .
V gene: TRBV19
CDR3 protein: CASTQTGGETQYF
CDR3 DNA: TGTGCCAGTACCCAGACAGGAGGCGAGACCCAGTACTTC

CDR3 length: 15
J gene: TRBJ2-1
clone size: .
D gene: .
V gene: TRBV24-1
CDR3 protein: CATSDPEGGEYEQFF
CDR3 DNA: TGTGCCACCAGTGACCCCGAGGGGGGGGAGTATGAGCAGTTCTTC

CDR3 length: 15
J gene: TRBJ2-4
clone size: .
D gene: .
V gene: TRBV3-1/TRBV3-2
CDR3 protein: CASSQDMGEWNIQYF
CDR3 DNA: TGTGCCAGCAGCCAAGATATGGGGGAATGGAACATTCAGTACTTC

CDR3 length: 15
J gene: TRBJ2-7
clone size: once
D gene: .
V gene: TRBV28
CDR3 protein: CASTPSRINSYEQYF
CDR3 DNA: TGTGCCAGCACCCCTTCTAGGATAAACTCCTACGAGCAGTACTTC

CDR3 length: 16
J gene: TRBJ2-3
clone size: .
D gene: .
V gene: TRBV19
CDR3 protein: CASSWGSGALADTQYF
CDR3 DNA: TGTGCCAGTAGTTGGGGGTCCGGGGCTCTTGCAGATACGCAGTATTTT

CDR3 length: 15
J gene: TRBJ1-2
clone size: .
D gene: TRBD1
V gene: TRBV19
CDR3 protein: CASSITGGTDYGYTF
CDR3 DNA: TGTGCCAGTAGTATTACAGGAGGGACAGACTATGGCTACACCTTC

CDR3 length: 17
J gene: TRBJ2-1
clone size: .
D gene: TRBD2
V gene: TRBV4-2
CDR3 protein: CASSSRLTSGGINEQFF
CDR3 DNA: TGTGCCAGCAGCTCGCGTCTGACTAGCGGGGGAATTAATGAGCAGTTCTTC

CDR3 length: 15
J gene: TRBJ2-5
clone size: .
D gene: .
V gene: TRBV5-4
CDR3 protein: CASSQYHRLQETQYF
CDR3 DNA: TGTGCCAGCAGCCAATACCACAGACTCCAAGAGACCCAGTACTTC

CDR3 length: 16
J gene: TRBJ1-6
clone size: .
D gene: .
V gene: TRBV5-1
CDR3 protein: CATRREGDSHNSPLHF
CDR3 DNA: TGCGCCACCAGGCGAGAGGGCGACAGCCATAATTCACCCCTCCACTTT

CDR3 length: 15
J gene: TRBJ1-2
clone size: .
D gene: .
V gene: TRBV12-5
CDR3 protein: CASGLSFGGSLGYTF
CDR3 DNA: TGTGCTAGTGGTTTATCCTTCGGGGGGTCCCTGGGCTACACCTTC

CDR3 length: 16
J gene: TRBJ2-1
clone size: .
D gene: .
V gene: TRBV7-2
CDR3 protein: CASSLGGPGTAKGQFF
CDR3 DNA: TGTGCCAGCAGCTTAGGGGGCCCGGGGACCGCCAAAGGGCAGTTCTTC

CDR3 length: 15
J gene: TRBJ2-3
clone size: .
D gene: TRBD2
V gene: TRBV3-1/TRBV3-2
CDR3 protein: CASSQVRGETDTQYF
CDR3 DNA: TGTGCCAGCAGCCAAGTGCGGGGGGAAACAGATACGCAGTATTTT

CDR3 length: 14
J gene: TRBJ2-7
clone size: few
D gene: .
V gene: TRBV4-1
CDR3 protein: CASSQGTGNYEQYF
CDR3 DNA: TGCGCCAGCAGCCAGGGTACAGGGAACTACGAGCAGTACTTC

CDR3 length: 16
J gene: TRBJ1-2
clone size: .
D gene: .
V gene: TRBV3-1/TRBV3-2
CDR3 protein: CASSQGPGRTNYGYTF
CDR3 DNA: TGTGCCAGCAGCCAGGGTCCAGGGCGGACTAACTATGGCTACACCTTC

CDR3 length: 13
J gene: TRBJ1-2
clone size: once
D gene: .
V gene: TRBV5-6
CDR3 protein: CASSPDQFYGYTF
CDR3 DNA: TGTGCCAGCAGCCCGGATCAGTTCTATGGCTACACCTTC

CDR3 length: 17
J gene: TRBJ2-3
clone size: once
D gene: TRBD2
V gene: TRBV2
CDR3 protein: CASSGRRVAGLTDTQYF
CDR3 DNA: TGTGCCAGCAGTGGACGGAGAGTAGCGGGCCTGACAGATACGCAGTATTTT

CDR3 length: 14
J gene: TRBJ1-6
clone size: medium-sized
D gene: .
V gene: TRBV9
CDR3 protein: CASSPHSYNSPLHF
CDR3 DNA: TGTGCCAGCAGCCCCCATTCCTATAATTCACCCCTCCACTTT

CDR3 length: 16
J gene: TRBJ1-1
clone size: .
D gene: .
V gene: TRBV29-1
CDR3 protein: CSVGAGGGTRRTEAFF
CDR3 DNA: TGCAGCGTTGGAGCTGGGGGGGGGACACGGCGGACTGAAGCTTTCTTT

CDR3 length: 13
J gene: TRBJ1-4
clone size: .
D gene: .
V gene: TRBV18
CDR3 protein: CASSRDGGEKLFF
CDR3 DNA: TGTGCCAGCTCACGGGACGGCGGGGAAAAACTGTTTTTT

CDR3 length: 12
J gene: TRBJ1-3
clone size: .
D gene: .
V gene: TRBV5-8
CDR3 protein: CASSPRGNTIYF
CDR3 DNA: TGTGCCAGCAGCCCGCGAGGAAACACCATATATTTT

CDR3 length: 15
J gene: TRBJ1-2
clone size: few
D gene: .
V gene: TRBV4-2
CDR3 protein: CASSQDGVKNYGYTF
CDR3 DNA: TGTGCCAGCAGCCAAGATGGAGTTAAGAACTATGGCTACACCTTC

CDR3 length: 13
J gene: TRBJ1-5
clone size: .
D gene: .
V gene: TRBV18
CDR3 protein: CASSPNGNQPQHF
CDR3 DNA: TGTGCCAGCTCACCAAACGGGAATCAGCCCCAGCATTTT

CDR3 length: 13
J gene: TRBJ1-2
clone size: .
D gene: .
V gene: TRBV28
CDR3 protein: CASTSFYRDGYTF
CDR3 DNA: TGTGCCAGCACCTCCTTTTACAGGGATGGCTACACCTTC

CDR3 length: 16
J gene: TRBJ2-5
clone size: .
D gene: .
V gene: TRBV5-5
CDR3 protein: CASSPLWTGSQETQYF
CDR3 DNA: TGTGCCAGCAGCCCTCTATGGACTGGGTCCCAGGAGACCCAGTACTTC